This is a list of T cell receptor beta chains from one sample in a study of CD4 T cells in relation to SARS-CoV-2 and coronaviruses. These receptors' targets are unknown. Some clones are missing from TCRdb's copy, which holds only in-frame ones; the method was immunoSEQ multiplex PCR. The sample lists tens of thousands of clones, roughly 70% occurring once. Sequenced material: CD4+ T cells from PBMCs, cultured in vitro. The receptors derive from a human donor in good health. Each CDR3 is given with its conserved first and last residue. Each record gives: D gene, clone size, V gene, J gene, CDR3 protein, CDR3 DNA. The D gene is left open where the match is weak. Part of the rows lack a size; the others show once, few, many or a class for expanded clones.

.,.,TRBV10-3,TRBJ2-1,CATEDNEQFF,TGTGCCACCGAAGACAATGAGCAGTTCTTC
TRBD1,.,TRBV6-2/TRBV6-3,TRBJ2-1,CASSYGTGRQFF,TGTGCCAGCAGTTACGGGACAGGGAGGCAGTTCTTC
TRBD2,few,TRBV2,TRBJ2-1,CASRVGLAFYNEQFF,TGTGCCAGCAGGGTAGGACTAGCGTTTTACAATGAGCAGTTCTTC
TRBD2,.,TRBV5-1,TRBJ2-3,CASSLTSGVPDTQYF,TGCGCCAGCAGCCTGACTAGCGGGGTCCCGGATACGCAGTATTTT
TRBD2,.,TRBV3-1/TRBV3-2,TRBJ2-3,CASSQGVGGSIADTQYF,TGTGCCAGCAGCCAAGGGGTCGGCGGGAGTATTGCAGATACGCAGTATTTT
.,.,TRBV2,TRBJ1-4,CASSQNREANEKLFF,TGTGCCAGCAGTCAAAACAGGGAAGCTAATGAAAAACTGTTTTTT
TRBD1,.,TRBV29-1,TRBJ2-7,CSVGDRGKGEQYF,TGCAGCGTCGGGGACAGGGGGAAAGGAGAGCAGTACTTC
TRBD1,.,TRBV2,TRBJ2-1,CASSLDRGLDEQFF,TGTGCCAGCAGTCTGGACAGGGGGCTGGATGAGCAGTTCTTC
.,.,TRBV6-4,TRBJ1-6,CASSDGGNSPLHF,TGTGCCAGCAGTGACGGGGGAAATTCACCCCTCCACTTT
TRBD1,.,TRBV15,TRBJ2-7,CATSRGGQTYEQYF,TGTGCCACCAGCAGAGGGGGACAGACCTACGAGCAGTACTTC
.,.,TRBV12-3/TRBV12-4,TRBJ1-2,CATRGRGGYTF,TGTGCCACCAGAGGGAGAGGCGGCTACACCTTC
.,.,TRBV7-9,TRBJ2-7,CASSPSGVEQYF,TGTGCCAGCAGCCCGTCAGGGGTAGAGCAGTACTTC